This T cell receptor (beta chain) appears in the sequencing data of a study of blood T cell repertoires in COVID-19. Background on the study: Samples came from the United States, Italy and Spain, spanning acute and convalescent COVID-19. PBMCs, B-cell-depleted T cells, or T cells were the source of the cDNA or gDNA that made up the material.

This clone has only one observation. Here immunoSEQ multiplex PCR was the method, and the copy in TCRdb shows in-frame clones only, minus some. The sample has roughly 330,000 clones; approximately 89% are singletons. Cohort allocation depended upon clinical history that participants reported. The clonotype originates from a woman aged 25 to 39 who had recovered from COVID-19. The sample consisted of PBMCs or T cells enriched from blood (not recorded which).

The CDR3 region is CASSPDFTEAFF. DNA of the CDR3: TGTGCCAGCAGCCCGGACTTTACTGAAGCTTTCTTT. V gene TRBV7-9 combines with J gene TRBJ1-1; D call uncertain. Germline CDR1 reads SEHNR; CDR2 reads FQNEAQ (reference sequence). There are 12 residues in the CDR3. The V gene lost 5 bases and the J gene lost 5 bases, with 9 bases spanning the gap.